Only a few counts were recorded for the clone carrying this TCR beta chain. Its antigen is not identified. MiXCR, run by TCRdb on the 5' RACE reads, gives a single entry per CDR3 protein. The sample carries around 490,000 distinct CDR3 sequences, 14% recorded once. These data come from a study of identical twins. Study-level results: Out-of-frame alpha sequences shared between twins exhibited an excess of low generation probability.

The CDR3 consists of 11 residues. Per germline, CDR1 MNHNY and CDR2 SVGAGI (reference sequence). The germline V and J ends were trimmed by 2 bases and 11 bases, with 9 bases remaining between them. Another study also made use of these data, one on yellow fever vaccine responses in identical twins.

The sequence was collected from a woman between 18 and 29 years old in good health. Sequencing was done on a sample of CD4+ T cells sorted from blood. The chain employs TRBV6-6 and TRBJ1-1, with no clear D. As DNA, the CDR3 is TGTGCCAGCAGTTACGGACCGAGGGCTTTCTTT. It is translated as CASSYGPRAFF.